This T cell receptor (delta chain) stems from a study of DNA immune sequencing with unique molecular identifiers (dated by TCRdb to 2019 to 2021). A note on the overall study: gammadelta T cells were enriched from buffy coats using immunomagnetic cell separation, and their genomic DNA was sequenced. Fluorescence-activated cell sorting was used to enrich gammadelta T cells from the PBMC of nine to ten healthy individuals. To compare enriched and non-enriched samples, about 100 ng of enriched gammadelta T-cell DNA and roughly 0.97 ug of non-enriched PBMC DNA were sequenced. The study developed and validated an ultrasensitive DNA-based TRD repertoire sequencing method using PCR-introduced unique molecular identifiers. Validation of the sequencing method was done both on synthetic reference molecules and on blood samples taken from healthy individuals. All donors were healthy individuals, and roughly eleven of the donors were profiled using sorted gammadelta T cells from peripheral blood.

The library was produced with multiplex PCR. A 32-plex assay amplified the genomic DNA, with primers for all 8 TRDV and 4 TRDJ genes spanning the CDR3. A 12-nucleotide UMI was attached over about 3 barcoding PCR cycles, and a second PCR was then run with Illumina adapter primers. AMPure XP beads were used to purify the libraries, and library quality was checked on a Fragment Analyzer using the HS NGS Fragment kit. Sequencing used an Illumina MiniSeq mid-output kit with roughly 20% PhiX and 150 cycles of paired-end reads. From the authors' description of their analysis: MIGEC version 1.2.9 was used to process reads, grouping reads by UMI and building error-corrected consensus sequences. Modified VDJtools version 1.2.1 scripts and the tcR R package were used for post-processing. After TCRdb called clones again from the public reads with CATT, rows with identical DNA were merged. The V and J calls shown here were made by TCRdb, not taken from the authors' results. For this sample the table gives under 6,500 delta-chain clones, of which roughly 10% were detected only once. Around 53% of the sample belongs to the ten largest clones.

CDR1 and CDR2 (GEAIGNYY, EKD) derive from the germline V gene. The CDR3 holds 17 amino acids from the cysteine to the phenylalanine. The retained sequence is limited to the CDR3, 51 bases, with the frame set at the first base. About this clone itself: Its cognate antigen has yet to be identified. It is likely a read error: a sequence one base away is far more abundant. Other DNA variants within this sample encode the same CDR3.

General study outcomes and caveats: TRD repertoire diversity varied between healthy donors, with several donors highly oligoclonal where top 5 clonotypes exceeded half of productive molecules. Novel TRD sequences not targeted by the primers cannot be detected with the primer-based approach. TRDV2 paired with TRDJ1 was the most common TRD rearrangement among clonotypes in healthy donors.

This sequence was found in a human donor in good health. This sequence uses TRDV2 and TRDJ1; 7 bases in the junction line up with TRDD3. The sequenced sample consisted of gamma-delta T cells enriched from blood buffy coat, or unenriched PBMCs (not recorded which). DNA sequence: TGTGCCTGTGACACCCTCGTGTTGGGGGAGAACACCGATAAGCTCATCTTT. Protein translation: CACDTLVLGENTDKLIF.